These 10 T cell receptor beta chains came from one sample sequenced in a study of immune characterization of retroperitoneal liposarcoma. In TCRdb, the PCR reads were re-called with MiXCR into one record per CDR3 protein. The sample yields 2,500 to 3,000 distinct CDR3 sequences, 35% to 40% seen once. Sequencing was done on a sample of tumor tissue. Source of these receptors: a male donor with retroperitoneal liposarcoma.

Judged by abundance, this clonotype is medium-sized (0.01 to 0.1%). The chain uses TRBV12-5 and TRBJ2-1; D is uncertain. Judging by the DNA end, TRBJ2-7 fits better; the J call may be wrong. CDR1 is LGHNT, CDR2 FRNRAP, per germline. The CDR3 is 11 amino acids. The CDR3 region has the DNA TGTGCTAGTGGTTTGTTATACGAGCAGTACTTC. It codes for CASGLLYEQYF.

This chain joins TRBV7-2 and TRBJ2-4; 7 bases fit TRBD2. The CDR3 totals 16 residues. Germline CDR1 and CDR2: SGHTA and FQGNSA. V shed 3 bases, J shed 2 bases, and the junction held 7 bases outside the gene matches. The CDR3 bases are TGTGCCAGCAGCTTGTCTGCGGGAGTTACCAAAAACATTCAGTACTTC. Amino acids: CASSLSAGVTKNIQYF.

This clonotype is labeled medium-sized (0.01 to 0.1%). The chain employs TRBV24-1 and TRBJ2-1; 13 bases are a match to TRBD2. The CDR3 consists of 12 residues. The junction had 1 base not matched to a gene; V was cut back by 10 bases and J by 8 bases. The V gene's germline CDR1 is KGHDR and CDR2 SFDVKD. This chain's CDR3 is CATGLAGYEQFF. The DNA for the CDR3 is TGTGCCACGGGACTAGCGGGATATGAGCAGTTCTTC.

This clonotype was picked up one time. The rearrangement links TRBV5-4 to TRBJ1-4; tentatively, D is TRBD1 (6 bases). The V gene's germline CDR1 is SGHNT and CDR2 YYREEE (reference sequence). This CDR3 region has 15 residues. V was pared by 3 bases and J by 6 bases, with 15 bases between. The chain's CDR3 is CASSSNRAVDEKLFF. The DNA of the CDR3 is TGTGCCAGCAGCTCGAACAGGGCAGTGGATGAAAAACTGTTTTTT.

This clonotype has just a few counts. The rearrangement uses TRBV6-5 and TRBJ2-1; TRBD1 agrees at 9 bases. Germline CDR1 MNHEY, CDR2 SVGAGI. CDR3 length: 15 amino acids. V shed 6 bases and J 13 bases; nucleotides not matched to a gene: 16. The CDR3 sequence is CASSPQGARQETQFF. CDR3 DNA: TGTGCCAGCAGCCCACAGGGGGCGCGCCAAGAGACCCAGTTCTTC.

The chain carries TRBV27 and TRBJ2-1; D call uncertain. CDR1 MNHEY and CDR2 SMNVEV come from the germline V gene (reference sequence). V was shortened by 5 bases and J by 1 base, with 15 bases between the two germline ends. This CDR3 is built from 16 residues. The CDR3 here is CASSTGMTDSYNEQFF. CDR3 in DNA: TGTGCCAGCAGTACCGGAATGACGGATTCCTACAATGAGCAGTTCTTC.

The chain employs TRBV12-3 or TRBV12-4 and TRBJ2-3; D may be TRBD2 (5 bases). The ends were cut back, 6 bases at V and 4 bases at J, with 29 bases in the middle. There are 19 residues in the CDR3. The CDR3 is CASRAPDGMGYTAADTQYF. CDR3 nucleotides: TGTGCCAGCAGAGCCCCGGACGGAATGGGGTACACAGCGGCAGATACGCAGTATTTT.

This clonotype has a handful of counts. The chain is built from TRBV6-5 and TRBJ2-5, with unresolved D. The J call may be mistaken, given a closer DNA end match to TRBJ2-7. From germline, CDR1 is MNHEY and CDR2 SVGAGI. The CDR3 runs to 16 residues. The CDR3 DNA is TGTGCCAGCAGTTACTCTGCCGGCCCACCCTCCTACGAGCAGTACTTC. Amino acids: CASSYSAGPPSYEQYF.

The V and J genes are TRBV6-1 and TRBJ1-2; no firm D call. This CDR3 is built from 15 residues. The V end lost 6 bases, the J end lost 7 bases, and 21 bases lay between the germline ends. Per the germline V gene, CDR1 is MNHNS and CDR2 is SASEGT. The CDR3 DNA follows: TGTGCCAGCAGCCCAGAACAGCCCCCCTCTTCTGGCTACACCTTC. Translation: CASSPEQPPSSGYTF.

The chain has TRBV11-2 and TRBJ2-5, with D unclear. TRBJ2-1 explains the end of the DNA better; the J call may be wrong. CDR3 size: 11 residues. Germline loops: CDR1 SGHAT, CDR2 FQNNGV. This CDR3 reads CASSLGNEQFF. The CDR3 nucleotides are TGTGCCAGCAGCTTAGGCAATGAGCAGTTCTTC.